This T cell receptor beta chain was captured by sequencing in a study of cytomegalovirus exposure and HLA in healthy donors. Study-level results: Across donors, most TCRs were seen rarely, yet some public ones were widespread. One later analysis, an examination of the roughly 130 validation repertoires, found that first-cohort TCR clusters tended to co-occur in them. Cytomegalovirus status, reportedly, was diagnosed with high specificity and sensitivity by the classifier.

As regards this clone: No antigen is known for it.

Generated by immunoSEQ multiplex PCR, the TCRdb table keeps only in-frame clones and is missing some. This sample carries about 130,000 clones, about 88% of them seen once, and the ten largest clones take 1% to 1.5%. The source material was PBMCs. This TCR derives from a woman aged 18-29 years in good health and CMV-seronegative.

The CDR3: CASSPRIRQLQETQYF. The CDR3 DNA follows: TGTGCCAGCTCACCAAGGATTCGACAGCTCCAAGAGACCCAGTACTTC. The rearrangement uses TRBV18 and TRBJ2-5, with D possibly matching TRBD1 (5 bases). Trimming removed 2 bases from V and 1 base from J, with 14 bases in between. The germline V gene has CDR1 KGHSH and CDR2 LQKENI. CDR3 length equals 16 residues.